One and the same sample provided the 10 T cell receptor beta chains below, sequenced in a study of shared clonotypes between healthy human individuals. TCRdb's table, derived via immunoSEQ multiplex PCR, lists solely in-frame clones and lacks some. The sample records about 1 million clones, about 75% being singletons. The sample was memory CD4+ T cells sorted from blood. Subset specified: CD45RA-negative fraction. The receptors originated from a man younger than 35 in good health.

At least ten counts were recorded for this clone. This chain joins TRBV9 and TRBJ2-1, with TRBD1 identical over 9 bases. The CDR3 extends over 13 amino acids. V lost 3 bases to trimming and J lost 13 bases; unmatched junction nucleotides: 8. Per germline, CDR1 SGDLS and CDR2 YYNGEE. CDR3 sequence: CASSAPQGAHQFF. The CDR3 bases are TGTGCCAGCAGCGCCCCACAGGGGGCCCATCAGTTCTTC.

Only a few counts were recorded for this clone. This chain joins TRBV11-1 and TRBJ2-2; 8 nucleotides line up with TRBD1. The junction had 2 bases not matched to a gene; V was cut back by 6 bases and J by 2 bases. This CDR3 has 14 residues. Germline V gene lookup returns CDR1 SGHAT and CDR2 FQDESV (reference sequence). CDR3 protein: CASRDRVNTGELFF. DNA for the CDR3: TGTGCCAGCAGGGACAGGGTTAACACCGGGGAGCTGTTTTTT.

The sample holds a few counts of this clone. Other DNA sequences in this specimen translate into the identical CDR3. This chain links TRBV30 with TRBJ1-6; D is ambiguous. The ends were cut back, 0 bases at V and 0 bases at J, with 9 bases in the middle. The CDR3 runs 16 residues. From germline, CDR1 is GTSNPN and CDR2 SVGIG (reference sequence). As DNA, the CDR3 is TGTGCCTGGAGTGTACCTGGGAGCTCCTATAATTCACCCCTCCACTTT. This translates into CAWSVPGSSYNSPLHF.

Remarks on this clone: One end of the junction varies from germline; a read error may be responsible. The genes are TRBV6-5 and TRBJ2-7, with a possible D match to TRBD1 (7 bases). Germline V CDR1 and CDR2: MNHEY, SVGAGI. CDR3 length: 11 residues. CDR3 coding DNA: TGTGCCAGCTGGATGGACAGGAGGGAGTGGTTC. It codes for CASWMDRREWF.

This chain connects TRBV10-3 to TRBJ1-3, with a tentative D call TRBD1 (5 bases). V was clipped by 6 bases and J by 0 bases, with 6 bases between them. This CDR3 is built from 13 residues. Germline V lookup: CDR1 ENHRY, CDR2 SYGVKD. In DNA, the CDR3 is TGTGCCATCAGGGGGCACTCTGGAAACACCATATATTTT. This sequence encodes CAIRGHSGNTIYF.

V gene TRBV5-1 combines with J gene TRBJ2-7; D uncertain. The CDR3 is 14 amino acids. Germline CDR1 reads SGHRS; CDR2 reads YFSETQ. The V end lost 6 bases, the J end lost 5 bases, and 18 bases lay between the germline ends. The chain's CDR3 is CASTNGRHLDEQYF. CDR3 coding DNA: TGCGCCAGCACCAATGGCCGGCATTTGGACGAGCAGTACTTC.

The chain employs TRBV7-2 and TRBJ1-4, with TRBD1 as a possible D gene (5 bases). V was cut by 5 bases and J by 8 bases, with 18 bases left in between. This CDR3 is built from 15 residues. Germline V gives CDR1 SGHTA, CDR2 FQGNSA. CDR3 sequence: CASSGRREMGEKLFF. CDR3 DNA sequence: TGTGCCAGCAGCGGCCGCAGGGAAATGGGGGAAAAACTGTTTTTT. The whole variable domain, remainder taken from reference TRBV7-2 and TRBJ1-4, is GAGVSQSPSNKVTEKGKDVELRCDPISGHTALYWYRQSLGQGLEFLIYFQGNSAPDKSGLPSDRFSAERTGGSVSTLTIQRTQQEDSAVYLCASSGRREMGEKLFFGSGTQLSVL.

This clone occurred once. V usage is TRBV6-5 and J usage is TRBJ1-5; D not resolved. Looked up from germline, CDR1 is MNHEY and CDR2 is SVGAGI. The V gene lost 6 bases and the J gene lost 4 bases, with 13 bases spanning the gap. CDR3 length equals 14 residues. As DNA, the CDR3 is TGTGCCAGCAGGGGATTCGGAAATAATCAGCCCCAGCATTTT. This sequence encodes CASRGFGNNQPQHF.

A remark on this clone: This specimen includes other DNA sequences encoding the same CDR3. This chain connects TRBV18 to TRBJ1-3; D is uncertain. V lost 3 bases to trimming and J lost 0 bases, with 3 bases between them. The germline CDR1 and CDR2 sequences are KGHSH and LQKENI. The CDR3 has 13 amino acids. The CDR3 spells CASSPSSGNTIYF. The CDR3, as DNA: TGTGCCAGCTCACCCAGCTCTGGAAACACCATATATTTT.

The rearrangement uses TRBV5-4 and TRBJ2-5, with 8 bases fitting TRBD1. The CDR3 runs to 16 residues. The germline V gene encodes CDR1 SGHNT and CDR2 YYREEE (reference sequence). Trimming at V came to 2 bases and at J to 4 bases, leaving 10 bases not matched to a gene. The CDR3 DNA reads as TGTGCCAGCAGCTTTCGGACAGGGTTAGGCCTAGAGACCCAGTACTTC. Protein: CASSFRTGLGLETQYF.